The source of this T cell receptor beta chain is a study of TIL therapy for anti-PD-1-resistant metastatic lung cancer listed by TCRdb under 2021. In the study overall: Enrolled patients had a median age of around 58 years (range about 38-85) and a median tumor PD-L1 proportion score of approximately 6.2%. A median non-synonymous tumor mutation burden of around 1.4 mutations per megabase was determined across the cohort by whole-exome sequencing. T cell receptor beta sequencing of tumor and peripheral blood was used to follow clonotypes across the tumor, the expanded TIL product and serial blood samples. Most of the cohort had lung adenocarcinoma, a few tumors were EGFR-mutant and two were ALK-rearranged, and half of the patients were current or former smokers. What the work shows at the level of the full study, not this receptor alone: The study protocol defined all tumor marker inferences as exploratory. Compared with baseline intratumoral T cells, expanded TIL cultures were more clonal and less diverse (median clonality about 6% vs 30%, p < 0.0001). Clonal turnover during TIL culture was high, and many clones enriched in the product were not detected in the baseline tumor, suggesting clonal contraction rather than faithful expansion. The cohort was highly selected, with more treatment-naive, never-smoker and oncogene-addicted patients than typical, limiting generalizability.

The CDR3 measures 16 amino acids from cysteine to phenylalanine. The CDR3 DNA has 48 bases and is translated from base 1. V has 5 bases trimmed and J has 4 bases trimmed; junction bases matching no gene number 10. For CDR1 and CDR2, the germline V gene (reference sequence) lists LNHDA and SQIVND. TCR beta CDR3 regions were amplified from genomic DNA with the immunoSEQ v3 hsTCRB kit using bias-controlled multiplex PCR. An Illumina NextSeq 500 was used to sequence the TCR libraries, reaching around 2.1 million read pairs at survey level or about 4.5-6 million at deep level. The study's processing was this. V, D and J genes were assigned, non-productive sequences were removed, and clonality was reported by immunoSEQ Analyzer software. Repertoires were compared by productive Simpson clonality and by the Morisita overlap index of productive TRB rearrangements between infused TIL and blood. Here the immuneACCESS table is served through TCRdb, limited to in-frame sequences with V and J called. Missing clones are a known gap in these copies; in checked studies unresolved V genes cover under half, and the rest lacks a known reason. That table is the source of V, J and clone size, and D and trimming were worked out from the DNA. This sample gives 45,000 to 60,000 clones in total; about three quarters of them show up just once. The leading ten clones occupy approximately 5.6% of the sample.

A few counts support this clone. Its cognate antigen has yet to be identified. Base qualities were left out, and no much larger clone turns up one base away. The time point label, as the study defines it: pre-treatment sample, taken before nivolumab and TIL therapy. The baseline tumor samples were excised metastases, mostly pleural nodules or supraclavicular lymph nodes, taken from the same resection that was used to grow TIL. Tumors were collected before any PD-1/PD-L1 blockade, after which patients were given nivolumab, and patients who progressed were given lymphodepletion, an infusion of expanded TIL and IL-2. Adults with stage 4 NSCLC were enrolled from October 2017 to early 2020 in a dual-center phase I trial. Samples came from a single-arm, open-label phase I trial of tumor-infiltrating lymphocyte therapy with nivolumab in advanced non-small cell lung cancer. For each resected tumor, portions were snap-frozen in liquid nitrogen and kept at -80 degrees C. Tumor regions of interest were chosen on H&E sections by laser-capture macrodissection, pulverized into roughly 14 mg aliquots, and extracted with Qiagen Allprep kits.

Specimen: tumor tissue, collected at baseline. The chain employs TRBV19 and TRBJ2-7; 11 junctional bases match TRBD2. The receptor was derived from a person between 30 and 80 years old with non-small cell lung cancer. The CDR3 here reads CASSPSGTSGLYEQYF. The DNA reads TGTGCCAGTAGTCCCTCCGGGACTAGCGGTTTATACGAGCAGTACTTC.